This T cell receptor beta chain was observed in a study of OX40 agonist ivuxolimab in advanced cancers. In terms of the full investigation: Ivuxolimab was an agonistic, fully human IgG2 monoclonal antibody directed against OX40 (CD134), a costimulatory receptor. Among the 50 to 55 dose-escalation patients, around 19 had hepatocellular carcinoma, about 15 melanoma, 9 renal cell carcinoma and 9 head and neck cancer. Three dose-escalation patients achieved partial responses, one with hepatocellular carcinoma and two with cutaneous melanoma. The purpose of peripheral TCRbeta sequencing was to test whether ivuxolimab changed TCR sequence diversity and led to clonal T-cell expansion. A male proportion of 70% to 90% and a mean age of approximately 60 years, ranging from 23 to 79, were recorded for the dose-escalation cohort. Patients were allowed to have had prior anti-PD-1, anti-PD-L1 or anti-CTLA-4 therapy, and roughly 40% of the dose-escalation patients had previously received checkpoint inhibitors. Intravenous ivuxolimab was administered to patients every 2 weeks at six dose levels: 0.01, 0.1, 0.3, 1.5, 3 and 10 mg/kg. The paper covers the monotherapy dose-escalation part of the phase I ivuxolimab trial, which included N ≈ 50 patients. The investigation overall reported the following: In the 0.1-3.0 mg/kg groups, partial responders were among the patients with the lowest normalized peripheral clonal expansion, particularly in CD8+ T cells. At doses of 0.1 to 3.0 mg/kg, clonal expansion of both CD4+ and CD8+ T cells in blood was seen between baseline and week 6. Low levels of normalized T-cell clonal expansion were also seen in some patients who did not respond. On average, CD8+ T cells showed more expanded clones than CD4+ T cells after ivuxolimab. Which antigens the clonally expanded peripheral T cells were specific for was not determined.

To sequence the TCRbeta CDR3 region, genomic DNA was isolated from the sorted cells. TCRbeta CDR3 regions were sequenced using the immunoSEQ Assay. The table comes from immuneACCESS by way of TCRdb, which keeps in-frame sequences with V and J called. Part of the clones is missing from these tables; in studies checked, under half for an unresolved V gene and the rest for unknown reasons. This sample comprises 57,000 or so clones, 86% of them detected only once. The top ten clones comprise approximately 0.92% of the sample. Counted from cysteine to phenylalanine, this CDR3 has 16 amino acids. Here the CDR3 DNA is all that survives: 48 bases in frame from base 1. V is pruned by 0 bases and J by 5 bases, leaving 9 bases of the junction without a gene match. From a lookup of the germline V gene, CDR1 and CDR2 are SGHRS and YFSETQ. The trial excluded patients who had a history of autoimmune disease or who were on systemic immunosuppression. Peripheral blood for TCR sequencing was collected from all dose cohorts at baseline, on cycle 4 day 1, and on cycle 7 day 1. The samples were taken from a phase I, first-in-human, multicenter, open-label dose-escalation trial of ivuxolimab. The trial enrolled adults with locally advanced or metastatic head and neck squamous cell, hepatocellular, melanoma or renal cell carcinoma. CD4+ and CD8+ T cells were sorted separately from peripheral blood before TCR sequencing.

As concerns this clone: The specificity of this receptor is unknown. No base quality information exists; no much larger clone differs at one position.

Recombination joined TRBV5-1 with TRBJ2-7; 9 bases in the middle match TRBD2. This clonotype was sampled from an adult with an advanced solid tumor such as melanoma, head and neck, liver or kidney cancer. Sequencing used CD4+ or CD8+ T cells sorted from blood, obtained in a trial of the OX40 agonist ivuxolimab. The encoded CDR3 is CASSLGGAGGQHEQYF. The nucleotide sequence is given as TGCGCCAGCAGCTTGGGGGGGGCGGGGGGGCAGCACGAGCAGTACTTC.